Listed here are 7 T cell receptor beta chains from one sample, sequenced in a study of T cells in Graves' hyperthyroidism and ophthalmopathy. RNA transcripts served as the template for amplifying TCR beta CDR3 regions. Primed by the HTBI set, a first-round RT-PCR was run on the TCR CDR3. TCRdb re-analysed the multiplex PCR reads in MiXCR, keeping a single row per CDR3 protein. Altogether around 620,000 distinct CDR3 sequences are present, more than 13% being singletons, with the ten largest covering about 6.6%. The sample consisted of blood. The receptor source for this set is a woman aged 18-30 years with Graves' ophthalmopathy.

There are many counts of this clonotype. This sequence joins TRBV11-1 and TRBJ1-1; D remains ambiguous. CDR3 length: 13 amino acids. Trimming left V 5 bases short and J 10 bases short, with 17 bases between. Germline loops: CDR1 SGHAT, CDR2 FQDESV (reference sequence). CDR3: CASSQRNRKSAFF. The CDR3 region has the DNA TGTGCCAGCAGCCAGCGCAATAGGAAGTCAGCTTTCTTT.

The table lists this clonotype with many counts. The chain combines TRBV7-9 with TRBJ1-5, with TRBD1 as a possible D gene (5 bases). Between the trimmed V and J ends, which lost 4 bases and 6 bases, there was a span of 13 bases. The length of the CDR3 is 14 residues. Germline CDR1 reads SEHNR; CDR2 reads FQNEAQ (reference sequence). CDR3 protein: CASSSRERGQPQHF. The CDR3 DNA sequence: TGTGCCAGCAGCTCCAGGGAAAGGGGTCAGCCCCAGCATTTT.

On this clonotype itself: Just one base apart from a much larger clone, this may be a read error. The V call is TRBV28, the J call TRBJ1-2; D unclear. Germline CDR1 reads MDHEN; CDR2 reads SYDVKM. The CDR3 is 13 residues long. The CDR3 reads CVSLNPSPYGYTF. In DNA, the CDR3 is TGTGTCAGCCTCAACCCCTCCCCCTATGGCTACACCTTC.

There are many counts of this clonotype. The chain employs TRBV11-2 and TRBJ2-3; 7 bases align to TRBD2. CDR3 size: 15 residues. J lost 4 bases, V lost 2 bases, and 6 bases had no gene match. CDR1 SGHAT and CDR2 FQNNGV come from the germline V gene. The CDR3 here is CASSLRREPSDTQYF. The CDR3 DNA follows: TGTGCCAGCAGCTTACGGCGGGAGCCGTCAGATACGCAGTATTTT.

The chain is built from TRBV14 and TRBJ2-4; D ambiguous. Germline V gene sequence: CDR1 SGHDN, CDR2 FVKESK. The V end lost 0 bases, the J end lost 5 bases, and 14 bases lay between the germline ends. The CDR3 runs 16 residues. CDR3 region: CASSQDPLGSQNIQYF. DNA for the CDR3: TGTGCCAGCAGCCAAGACCCCCTGGGCAGTCAAAACATTCAGTACTTC.

Many counts were recorded for this clonotype. V is TRBV3-1 and J is TRBJ1-2; 7 bases align to TRBD1. Germline V gene sequence: CDR1 LGHDT, CDR2 YNNKEL (reference sequence). This CDR3 contains 15 residues. V was pared by 3 bases and J by 4 bases, with 8 bases of the junction left unmatched. The CDR3: CASSHGQARLYGYTF. The CDR3 DNA reads TGTGCCAGCAGCCACGGACAGGCAAGGCTCTATGGCTACACCTTC.

The sample holds many counts of this clonotype. The chain uses TRBV29-1 and TRBJ2-7, with D perhaps matching TRBD1 (6 bases). Trimming cost V 4 bases and J 3 bases, with 16 bases left between them. This CDR3 is 14 amino acids long. Per germline, CDR1 SQVTM and CDR2 ANQGSEA. CDR3 DNA sequence: TGCAGCGTTGGGCAACAGGGATCCCACTACGAGCAGTACTTC. Amino acid sequence: CSVGQQGSHYEQYF.